Listed here are 28 T cell receptor beta chains from one sample, sequenced in a study of blood T cells in healthy people across ages. Alongside a J-beta primer mix, a sample-barcoded 5' primer served in a second PCR lasting roughly 7 to 12 cycles. TCRdb reprocessed the 5' RACE reads via MiXCR and lists one record per CDR3 protein. The sample has more than 600,000 distinct CDR3 sequences, roughly 25% seen once. Another study also made use of these data, one on T cells of mothers and their children.

Sequencing was done on a sample of blood. These receptors all come from a boy younger than 18 in good health.

The table lists this clonotype with a few counts. V gene TRBV4-3 combines with J gene TRBJ2-2; D remains ambiguous. CDR1 and CDR2 from the germline V gene are LGHNA and YSLEER. Trimming stripped 1 base from V and 5 bases from J, with 23 bases between. The CDR3 is 19 amino acids. The CDR3 bases are TGCGCCAGCAGCCAAGGAGGCGTGACGGAGCTCTCAGGAACCGGGGAGCTGTTTTTT. It translates to CASSQGGVTELSGTGELFF.

The chain combines TRBV5-1 with TRBJ2-5, with D maybe TRBD2 (6 bases). The CDR3 runs 15 residues. V gave up 1 base and J gave up 4 bases, with 14 bases separating them. Germline V gives CDR1 SGHRS, CDR2 YFSETQ. CDR3 DNA: TGCGCCAGCAGCTTGCCTCGGGGGACGGGAGAGACCCAGTACTTC. Its protein product is CASSLPRGTGETQYF.

The V gene is TRBV23-1, the J gene TRBJ2-6; the D gene is possibly TRBD1 (5 bases). TRBV23-1 is annotated as an ORF whose role is uncertain. This CDR3 spans 16 amino acids. V gave up 6 bases and J gave up 4 bases, with 16 bases separating them. The CDR3 nucleotides read TGCGCCAGCAGAATGGTAGGGGATTGCGGGGCCAACGTCCTGACTTTC. Residues: CASRMVGDCGANVLTF.

This clonotype was counted a few times. CDR3 DNA sequence: TGTGCCAGCAGCATACTCGACAGGCCATCTCCCTACGAGCAGTACTTC. Translation: CASSILDRPSPYEQYF. This chain connects TRBV11-2 to TRBJ2-7; D is perhaps TRBD1 (6 bases). Trimming left V 5 bases short and J 2 bases short, with 19 bases between. CDR3 size: 16 residues. Germline V CDR1 and CDR2: SGHAT, FQNNGV.

This clonotype was picked up a small number of times. The chain employs TRBV7-9 and TRBJ2-4, with D maybe TRBD2 (7 bases). Looked up from germline, CDR1 is SEHNR and CDR2 is FQNEAQ (reference sequence). The CDR3 is made up of 17 amino acids. V lost 5 bases to trimming and J lost 2 bases, with 19 bases between them. CDR3 coding DNA: TGTGCCAGCAGCGGGGGACTATCGCGGGGGCCCAAAAACATTCAGTACTTC. It translates to CASSGGLSRGPKNIQYF.

V and J are TRBV3-1 and TRBJ2-2; 7 positions match TRBD2. CDR3 size: 16 residues. Per germline, CDR1 LGHDT and CDR2 YNNKEL (reference sequence). V dropped 4 bases and J dropped 5; count of bases not matched to a gene: 10. The CDR3 region has the DNA TGTGCCAGCAGCCGTTACCTAGCGGATAAGACCGGGGAGCTGTTTTTT. It specifies CASSRYLADKTGELFF.

This clonotype was observed a handful of times. The chain has TRBV7-9 and TRBJ2-2, with TRBD2 matching over 7 bases. V lost 0 bases and J lost 3; bases outside the gene matches: 7. Germline V gives CDR1 SEHNR, CDR2 FQNEAQ (reference sequence). The CDR3 runs 17 residues. The chain's CDR3 is CASSLAGASGYTGELFF. The DNA for the CDR3 is TGTGCCAGCAGCTTAGCCGGCGCTAGCGGCTACACCGGGGAGCTGTTTTTT.

This rearrangement joins TRBV7-9 to TRBJ2-7, with D maybe TRBD2 (5 bases). The V gene's germline CDR1 is SEHNR and CDR2 FQNEAQ (reference sequence). V was cut by 1 base and J by 1 base, with 11 bases left in between. This CDR3 spans 15 amino acids. CDR3: CASSLVAPGSYEQYF. CDR3 DNA sequence: TGTGCCAGCAGCTTAGTAGCCCCGGGGTCCTACGAGCAGTACTTC.

This clonotype was detected a few times. The chain is built from TRBV9 and TRBJ2-3, with unresolved D. The CDR3 contains 12 residues. V was trimmed by 3 bases and J by 5 bases, leaving 7 bases between them. Per the germline V gene, CDR1 is SGDLS and CDR2 is YYNGEE. The chain's CDR3 is CASSGLLDTQYF. DNA of the CDR3: TGTGCCAGCAGCGGCCTGTTAGATACGCAGTATTTT.

This clonotype has more than one count but fewer than ten. V is TRBV20-1 and J is TRBJ2-3; 8 bases agree with TRBD2. V gave up 7 bases and J gave up 4 bases; unmatched junction bases: 7. Germline values: CDR1 DFQATT, CDR2 SNEGSKA (reference sequence). The CDR3 has 13 amino acids. The CDR3 here is CSVQAGESDTQYF. The DNA of the CDR3 is TGCAGTGTACAAGCGGGGGAGTCAGATACGCAGTATTTT.

The CDR3 region has the DNA TGTGCCAGCAGCGTAGGAGGGGCGCTTAACACTGAAGCTTTCTTT. It encodes CASSVGGALNTEAFF. The chain employs TRBV9 and TRBJ1-1, with a possible D match to TRBD1 (5 bases). Per the germline V gene, CDR1 is SGDLS and CDR2 is YYNGEE. Trimming took 0 bases from V and 2 from J, leaving 11 bases between them. CDR3 length: 15 residues.

This clonotype was counted many times. V and J are TRBV6-2 or TRBV6-3 and TRBJ2-7; D gene unclear. The V gene lost 3 bases and the J gene lost 0 bases, with 3 bases spanning the gap. This CDR3 comprises 12 residues. Germline lookup yields CDR1 MNHEY and CDR2 SVGEGT. CDR3 sequence: CASSYTSYEQYF. The CDR3 DNA sequence: TGTGCCAGCAGTTATACCTCCTACGAGCAGTACTTC.

This clonotype was recorded many times. The V and J genes are TRBV5-1 and TRBJ2-3, with unresolved D. The V gene lost 0 bases and the J gene lost 2 bases, with 10 bases spanning the gap. The CDR3 length is 15 residues. Germline CDR1 reads SGHRS; CDR2 reads YFSETQ. CDR3 residues: CASSLEADPTDTQYF. Here the CDR3 DNA reads TGCGCCAGCAGCTTGGAGGCGGACCCCACAGATACGCAGTATTTT.

CDR3 nucleotide sequence: TGCAGTGCTAGAGATGGCGCTAGCGGGGCGCCGTACCAAGAGACCCAGTACTTC. It is translated as CSARDGASGAPYQETQYF. The chain joins TRBV20-1 to TRBJ2-5, with TRBD2 matching over 9 bases. The CDR3 extends over 18 amino acids. V lost 0 bases and J lost 0; bases outside the gene matches: 11. Germline V lookup: CDR1 DFQATT, CDR2 SNEGSKA (reference sequence).

The chain joins TRBV13 to TRBJ2-1; no clear D. Germline-derived CDR1 and CDR2 are PRHDT and FYEKMQ (reference sequence). CDR3 size: 14 residues. Trimming stripped 3 bases from V and 7 bases from J, with 13 bases between. The CDR3: CASSLRGPNNEQFF. Here the CDR3 DNA reads TGTGCCAGCAGCTTGCGCGGACCCAATAATGAGCAGTTCTTC.

This clonotype appeared a few times. The V gene is TRBV19, the J gene TRBJ2-7; TRBD1 agrees at 8 bases. V shed 6 bases and J 6 bases; nucleotides not matched to a gene: 10. Germline lookup yields CDR1 LNHDA and CDR2 SQIVND (reference sequence). This CDR3 region has 14 residues. The DNA for the CDR3 is TGTGCCAGTAGCCCGGGCTTCACAGGGGGCGAGCAGTACTTC. Translated: CASSPGFTGGEQYF.

The chain recombines TRBV5-1 with TRBJ1-4; perhaps TRBD1 as D (5 bases). The germline V gene has CDR1 SGHRS and CDR2 YFSETQ. The CDR3 runs to 15 residues. V lost 4 bases and J lost 4, with 14 bases in between. Here the CDR3 reads CASSSGTVFNEKLFF. In DNA, the CDR3 is TGCGCCAGCAGCAGCGGGACCGTCTTTAATGAAAAACTGTTTTTT.

This chain connects TRBV11-1 to TRBJ2-5, with 8 bases matching TRBD2. The V and J ends lost 2 bases and 3 bases, in that order; junction bases with no gene match: 8. The CDR3 is 16 amino acids. Germline values: CDR1 SGHAT, CDR2 FQDESV (reference sequence). The CDR3 coding sequence is TGTGCCAGCAGCTTATCGAGCGGGGGCACGAAAGAGACCCAGTACTTC. Translating it yields CASSLSSGGTKETQYF.

In its sample, this clonotype was seen a few times. The rearrangement uses TRBV4-2 and TRBJ2-5, with 8 nucleotides matching TRBD2. The J call could be wrong; TRBJ2-1 is a better fit for the DNA end. The CDR3 extends over 15 amino acids. Germline loops: CDR1 LGHNA, CDR2 YNFKEQ. CDR3 in DNA: TGTGCCAGCAGCCAAGAGGGACTAGAATTCGATGAGCAGTTCTTC. This codes for CASSQEGLEFDEQFF.

A few counts support this clonotype. The chain joins TRBV12-3 or TRBV12-4 to TRBJ1-3, with D unclear. Trimming cost V 5 bases and J 5 bases, with 19 bases left between them. The length of the CDR3 is 16 residues. CDR3 amino acids: CASSPPPGLFRNTIYF. In nucleotides, the CDR3 is TGTGCCAGCAGTCCCCCCCCGGGCCTCTTTCGAAACACCATATATTTT.

This clonotype is a singleton in its sample. The V gene is TRBV4-3, the J gene TRBJ2-1; no definite D call. CDR3 length: 15 residues. The V and J ends lost 1 base and 4 bases respectively, with 11 bases between them. In germline, CDR1 is LGHNA, CDR2 YSLEER. CDR3 loop: CASSQGRAEYNEQFF. In nucleotides, the CDR3 is TGCGCCAGCAGCCAAGGCCGGGCTGAGTACAATGAGCAGTTCTTC.

Note on this clonotype: At one boundary the junction diverges from the germline segment, which might be a read error. The chain couples TRBV7-7 to TRBJ2-5; TRBD1 aligns across 9 bases. In germline, CDR1 is SSHAT, CDR2 FNYEAQ (reference sequence). The CDR3 runs 15 residues. Here the CDR3 DNA reads TGTGCTAGCAGCGTCCTGGGACAGGGAATTGAGACCCAGTACTTC. This sequence encodes CASSVLGQGIETQYF.

The chain carries TRBV20-1 and TRBJ2-1; D tentatively reads TRBD1 or TRBD2 (6 bases each). This CDR3 contains 13 residues. CDR1 is DFQATT, CDR2 SNEGSKA, per germline (reference sequence). The V end lost 5 bases, the J end lost 2 bases, and 10 bases lay between the germline ends. CDR3 loop: CSALGGAYNEQFF. The CDR3 DNA reads as TGCAGTGCTCTCGGGGGCGCCTACAATGAGCAGTTCTTC.

The J gene is TRBJ2-5, the V gene TRBV5-1; maybe TRBD1 (5 bases). CDR1 and CDR2 (germline): SGHRS, YFSETQ. The CDR3 contains 14 residues. Trimming took off 0 bases at V and 3 bases at J, with 9 bases between the two ends. Written as DNA, the CDR3 is TGCGCCAGCAGCTTGGAGTCAGGGAAAGAGACCCAGTACTTC. Translating it yields CASSLESGKETQYF.

This clonotype was picked up a small number of times. The chain combines TRBV9 with TRBJ2-6; D is perhaps TRBD1 (5 bases). This CDR3 is 16 amino acids long. The V and J ends lost 4 bases and 0 bases respectively, with 11 bases between them. Germline CDR1 and CDR2: SGDLS and YYNGEE. As DNA, the CDR3 is TGTGCCAGCAGCAAAACCAGGGTCTCTGGGGCCAACGTCCTGACTTTC. Its translation is CASSKTRVSGANVLTF.

The sample holds a few counts of this clonotype. J is TRBJ1-2 and V is TRBV3-1, with D maybe TRBD1 (5 bases). The CDR3 has 16 amino acids. The germline V gene has CDR1 LGHDT and CDR2 YNNKEL (reference sequence). Trimming removed 0 bases at V and 2 bases at J, with 13 bases between. CDR3 bases: TGTGCCAGCAGCCAAGATGAGGCTGGGGCCAACTATGGCTACACCTTC. Translated: CASSQDEAGANYGYTF. The complete variable domain, with remaining parts taken from reference TRBV3-1 and TRBJ1-2, reads DTAVSQTPKYLVTQMGNDKSIKCEQNLGHDTMYWYKQDSKKFLKIMFSYNNKELIINETVPNRFSPKSPDKAHLNLHINSLELGDSAVYFCASSQDEAGANYGYTFGSGTRLTVV.

This clonotype occurred a few times. The rearrangement joins TRBV3-1 to TRBJ2-7; 10 bases are shared with TRBD2. The CDR3 loop spans 14 amino acids. J gave up 9 bases and V 6 bases, and 11 bases lay outside the gene matches. Germline CDR1 is LGHDT and CDR2 is YNNKEL (reference sequence). The DNA for the CDR3 is TGTGCCAGCAGACGGGCTAGCGGGGGCTCCGGGCAGTACTTC. Amino acid sequence: CASRRASGGSGQYF.

This clonotype has a handful of counts. The chain has TRBV28 and TRBJ2-1; no clear D gene. The CDR3 is made up of 11 amino acids. Deletions cut 4 bases from V and 13 bases from J, with 11 bases between. Germline CDR1 is MDHEN and CDR2 is SYDVKM. CDR3 loop: CASSYTGPQFF. The CDR3 DNA sequence: TGTGCCAGCAGTTACACTGGACCCCAGTTCTTC.